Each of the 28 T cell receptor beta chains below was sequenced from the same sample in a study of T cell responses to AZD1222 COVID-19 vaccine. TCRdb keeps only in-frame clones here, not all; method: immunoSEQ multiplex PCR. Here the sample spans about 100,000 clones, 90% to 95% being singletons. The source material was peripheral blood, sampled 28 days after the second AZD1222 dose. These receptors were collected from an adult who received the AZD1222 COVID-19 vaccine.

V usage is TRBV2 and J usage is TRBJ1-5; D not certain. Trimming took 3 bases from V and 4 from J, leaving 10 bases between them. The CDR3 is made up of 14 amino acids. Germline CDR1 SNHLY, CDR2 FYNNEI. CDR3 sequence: CASSETLFNQPQHF. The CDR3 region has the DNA TGTGCCAGCAGTGAGACCCTTTTTAATCAGCCCCAGCATTTT.

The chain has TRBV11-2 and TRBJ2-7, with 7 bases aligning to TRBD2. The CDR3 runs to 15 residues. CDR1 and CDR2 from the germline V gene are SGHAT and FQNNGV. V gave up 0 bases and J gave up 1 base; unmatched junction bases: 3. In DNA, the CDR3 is TGTGCCAGCAGCTTAGACCGGACTAGATCCTACGAGCAGTACTTC. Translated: CASSLDRTRSYEQYF.

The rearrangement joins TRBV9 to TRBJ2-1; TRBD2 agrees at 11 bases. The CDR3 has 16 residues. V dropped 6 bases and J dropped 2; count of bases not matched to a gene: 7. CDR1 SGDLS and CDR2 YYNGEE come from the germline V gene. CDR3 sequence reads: CASIDLLAGAYNEQFF. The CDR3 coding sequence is TGTGCCAGCATCGACCTACTAGCGGGAGCCTACAATGAGCAGTTCTTC.

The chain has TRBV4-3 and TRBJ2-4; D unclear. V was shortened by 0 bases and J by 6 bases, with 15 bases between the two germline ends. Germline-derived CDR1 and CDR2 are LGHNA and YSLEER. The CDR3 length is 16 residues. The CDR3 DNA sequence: TGCGCCAGCAGCCAAGATGGGGAAACTGGAGCAAACATTCAGTACTTC. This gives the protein CASSQDGETGANIQYF.

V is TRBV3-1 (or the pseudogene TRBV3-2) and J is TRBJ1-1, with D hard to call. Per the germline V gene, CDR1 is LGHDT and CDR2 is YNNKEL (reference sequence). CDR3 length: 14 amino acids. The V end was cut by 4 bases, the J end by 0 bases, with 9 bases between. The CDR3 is CASSPRSMNTEAFF. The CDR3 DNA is TGTGCCAGCAGCCCCCGCAGCATGAACACTGAAGCTTTCTTT.

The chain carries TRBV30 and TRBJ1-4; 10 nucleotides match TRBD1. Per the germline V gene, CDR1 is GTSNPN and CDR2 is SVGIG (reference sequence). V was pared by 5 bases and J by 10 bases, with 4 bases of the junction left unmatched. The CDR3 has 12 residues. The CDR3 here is CAWARTGGKLFF. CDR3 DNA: TGTGCCTGGGCCCGGACAGGGGGAAAACTGTTTTTT.

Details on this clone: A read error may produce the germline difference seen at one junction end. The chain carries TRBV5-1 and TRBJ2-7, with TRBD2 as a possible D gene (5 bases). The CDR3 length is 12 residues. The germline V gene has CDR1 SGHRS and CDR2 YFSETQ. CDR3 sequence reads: CASSLGAYEQYF. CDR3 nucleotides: TGCGCCAGCAGTTTGGGAGCCTACGAGCAGTACTTC.

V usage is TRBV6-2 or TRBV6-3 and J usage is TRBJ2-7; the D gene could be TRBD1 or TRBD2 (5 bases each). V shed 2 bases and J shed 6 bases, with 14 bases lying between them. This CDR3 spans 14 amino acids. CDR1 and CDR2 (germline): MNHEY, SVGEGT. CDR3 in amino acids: CASSYDNRGGEQYF. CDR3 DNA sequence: TGTGCCAGCAGTTACGACAATCGGGGCGGCGAGCAGTACTTC.

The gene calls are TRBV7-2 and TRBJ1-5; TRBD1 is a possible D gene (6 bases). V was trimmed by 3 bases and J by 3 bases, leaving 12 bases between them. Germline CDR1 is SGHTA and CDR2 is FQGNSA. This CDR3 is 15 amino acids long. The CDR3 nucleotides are TGTGCCAGCAGCTTTCCCCGGGACAACAATCAGCCCCAGCATTTT. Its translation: CASSFPRDNNQPQHF.

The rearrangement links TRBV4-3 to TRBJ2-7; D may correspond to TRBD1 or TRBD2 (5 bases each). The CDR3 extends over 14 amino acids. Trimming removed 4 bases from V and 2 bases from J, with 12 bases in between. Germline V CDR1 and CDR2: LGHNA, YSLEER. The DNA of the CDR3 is TGCGCCAGCAGCCTACGGGACGGTGCCTACGAGCAGTACTTC. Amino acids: CASSLRDGAYEQYF.

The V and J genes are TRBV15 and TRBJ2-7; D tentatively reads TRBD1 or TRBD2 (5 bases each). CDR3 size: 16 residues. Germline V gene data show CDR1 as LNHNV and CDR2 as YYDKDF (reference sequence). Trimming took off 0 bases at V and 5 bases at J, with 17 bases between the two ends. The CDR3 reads CATSRDNGQGRHEQYF. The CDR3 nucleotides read TGTGCCACCAGCAGAGATAATGGGCAGGGACGACACGAGCAGTACTTC.

CDR3 sequence: CASSVGLNTGELFF. The CDR3 bases are TGTGCCAGCAGTGTGGGCCTGAACACCGGGGAGCTGTTTTTT. The V call is TRBV2, the J call TRBJ2-2, with D unclear. Germline CDR1 and CDR2: SNHLY and FYNNEI. Trimming cost V 4 bases and J 1 base, with 7 bases left between them. The CDR3 totals 14 residues. The whole variable domain, remainder taken from reference TRBV2 and TRBJ2-2, is EPEVTQTPSHQVTQMGQEVILRCVPISNHLYFYWYRQILGQKVEFLVSFYNNEISEKSEIFDDQFSVERPDGSNFTLKIRSTKLEDSAMYFCASSVGLNTGELFFGEGSRLTVL.

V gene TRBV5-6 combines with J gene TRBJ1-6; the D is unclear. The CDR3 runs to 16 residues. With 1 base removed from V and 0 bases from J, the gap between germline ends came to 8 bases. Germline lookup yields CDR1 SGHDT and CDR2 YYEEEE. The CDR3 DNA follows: TGTGCCAGCAGCTTGTTGGGAAGCTCCTATAATTCACCCCTCCACTTT. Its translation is CASSLLGSSYNSPLHF.

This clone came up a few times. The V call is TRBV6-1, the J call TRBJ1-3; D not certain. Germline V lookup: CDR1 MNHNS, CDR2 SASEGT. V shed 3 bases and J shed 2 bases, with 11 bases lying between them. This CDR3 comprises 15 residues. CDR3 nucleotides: TGTGCCAGCAGTGATCGGCAAAGACCTGGAAACACCATATATTTT. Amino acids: CASSDRQRPGNTIYF.

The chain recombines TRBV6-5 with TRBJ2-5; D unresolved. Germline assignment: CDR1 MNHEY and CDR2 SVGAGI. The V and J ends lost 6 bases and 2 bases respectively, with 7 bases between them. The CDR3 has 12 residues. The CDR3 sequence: CASRAQQETQYF. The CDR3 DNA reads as TGTGCCAGCAGAGCCCAGCAAGAGACCCAGTACTTC.

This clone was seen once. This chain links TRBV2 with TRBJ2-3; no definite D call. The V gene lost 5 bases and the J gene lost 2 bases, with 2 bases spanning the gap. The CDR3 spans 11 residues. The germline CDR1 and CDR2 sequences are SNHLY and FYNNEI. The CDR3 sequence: CASSFTDTQYF. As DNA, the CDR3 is TGTGCCAGCAGTTTCACAGATACGCAGTATTTT. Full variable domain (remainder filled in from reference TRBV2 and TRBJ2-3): EPEVTQTPSHQVTQMGQEVILRCVPISNHLYFYWYRQILGQKVEFLVSFYNNEISEKSEIFDDQFSVERPDGSNFTLKIRSTKLEDSAMYFCASSFTDTQYFGPGTRLTVL.

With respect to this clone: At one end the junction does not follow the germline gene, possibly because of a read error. CDR3 DNA sequence: TGTGCGAGTAACAGGGATAGCAATCAGCCCCAGCATTTT. This sequence encodes CASNRDSNQPQHF. The gene calls are TRBV19 and TRBJ1-5, with D possibly matching TRBD1 (6 bases). The CDR3 covers 13 residues. The germline CDR1 and CDR2 sequences are LNHDA and SQIVND (reference sequence).

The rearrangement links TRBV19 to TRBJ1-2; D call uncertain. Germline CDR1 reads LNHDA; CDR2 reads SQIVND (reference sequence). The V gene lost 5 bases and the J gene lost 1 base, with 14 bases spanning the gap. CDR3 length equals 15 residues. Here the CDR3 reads CASSSANWDNYGYTF. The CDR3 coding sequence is TGTGCCAGTAGTTCCGCGAACTGGGATAACTATGGCTACACCTTC.

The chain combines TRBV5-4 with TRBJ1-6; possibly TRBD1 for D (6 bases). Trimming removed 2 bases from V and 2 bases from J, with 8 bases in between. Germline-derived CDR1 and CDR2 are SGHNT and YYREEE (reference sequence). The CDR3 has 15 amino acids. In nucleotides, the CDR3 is TGTGCCAGCAGCTTCAGGGGCGCCTATAATTCACCCCTCCACTTT. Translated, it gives CASSFRGAYNSPLHF.

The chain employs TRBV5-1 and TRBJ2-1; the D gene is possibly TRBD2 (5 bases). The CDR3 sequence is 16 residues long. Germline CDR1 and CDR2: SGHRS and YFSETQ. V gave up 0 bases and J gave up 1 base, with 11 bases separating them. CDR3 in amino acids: CASSLERTGSYNEQFF. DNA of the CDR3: TGCGCCAGCAGCTTGGAGAGGACGGGGTCCTACAATGAGCAGTTCTTC.

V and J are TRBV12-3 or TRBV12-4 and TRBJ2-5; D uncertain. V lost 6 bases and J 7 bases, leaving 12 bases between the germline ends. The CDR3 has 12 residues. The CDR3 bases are TGTGCCAGCAGCGGACGGTCAGGGACCCAGTACTTC. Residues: CASSGRSGTQYF.

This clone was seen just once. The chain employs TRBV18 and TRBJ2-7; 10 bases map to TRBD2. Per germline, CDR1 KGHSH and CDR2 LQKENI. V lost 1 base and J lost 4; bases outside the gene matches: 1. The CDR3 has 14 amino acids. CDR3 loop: CASSPLAGGYEQYF. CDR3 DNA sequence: TGTGCCAGCTCACCACTAGCGGGAGGATACGAGCAGTACTTC.

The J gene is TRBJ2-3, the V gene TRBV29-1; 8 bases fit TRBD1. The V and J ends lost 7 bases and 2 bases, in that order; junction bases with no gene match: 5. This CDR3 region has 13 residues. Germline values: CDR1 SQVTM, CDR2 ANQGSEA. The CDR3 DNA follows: TGCAGCGGTAACAGGGGGTTCACAGATACGCAGTATTTT. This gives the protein CSGNRGFTDTQYF.

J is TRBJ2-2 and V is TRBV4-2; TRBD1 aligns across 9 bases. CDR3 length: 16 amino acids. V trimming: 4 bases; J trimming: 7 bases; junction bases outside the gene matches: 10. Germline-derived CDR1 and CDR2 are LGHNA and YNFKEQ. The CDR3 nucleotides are TGTGCCAGCAGCCCATCGGACAGGGGTGATTACGGGGAGCTGTTTTTT. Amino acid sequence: CASSPSDRGDYGELFF.

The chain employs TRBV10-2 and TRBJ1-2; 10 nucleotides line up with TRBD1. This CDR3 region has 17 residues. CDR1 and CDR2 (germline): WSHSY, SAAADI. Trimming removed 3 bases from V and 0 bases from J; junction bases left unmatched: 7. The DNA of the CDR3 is TGCGCCAGCAGTGAAAGGGACAGGGGATGGGCTAACTATGGCTACACCTTC. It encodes CASSERDRGWANYGYTF.

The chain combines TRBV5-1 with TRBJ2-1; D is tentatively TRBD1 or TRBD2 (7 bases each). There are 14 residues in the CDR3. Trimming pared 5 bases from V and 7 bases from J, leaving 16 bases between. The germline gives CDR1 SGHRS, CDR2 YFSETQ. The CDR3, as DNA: TGCGCCAGCAGTCATGGCAGGGGGGGTAATGAGCAGTTCTTC. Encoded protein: CASSHGRGGNEQFF.

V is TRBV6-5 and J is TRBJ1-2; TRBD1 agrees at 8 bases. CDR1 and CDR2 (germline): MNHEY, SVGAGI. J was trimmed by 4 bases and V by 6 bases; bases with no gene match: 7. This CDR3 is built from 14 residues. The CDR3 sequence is CASRPRQGSYGYTF. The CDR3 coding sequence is TGTGCCAGCAGACCCAGACAGGGGAGCTATGGCTACACCTTC.

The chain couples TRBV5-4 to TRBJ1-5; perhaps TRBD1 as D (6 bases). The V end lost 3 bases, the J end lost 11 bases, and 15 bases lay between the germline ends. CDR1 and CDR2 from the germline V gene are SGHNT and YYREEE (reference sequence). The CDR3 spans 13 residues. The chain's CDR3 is CASSYDRSTAQHF. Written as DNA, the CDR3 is TGTGCCAGCAGCTATGACAGGTCCACGGCCCAGCATTTT.